The next 12 T cell receptor beta chains were all read from a single sample in a study of cytomegalovirus exposure and HLA in healthy donors. TCRdb keeps only in-frame clones here, not all; method: immunoSEQ multiplex PCR. The sample has around 400,000 clones; more than 80% are singletons. Input material: PBMCs. These receptors all come from a woman aged 18-29 years in good health and CMV-seronegative.

The V gene is TRBV28, the J gene TRBJ1-3; the match to TRBD1 covers 11 bases. Germline values: CDR1 MDHEN, CDR2 SYDVKM. V lost 4 bases to trimming and J lost 4 bases; unmatched junction nucleotides: 0. The CDR3 spans 14 residues. Here the CDR3 DNA reads TGTGCCAGCAGTTGGACAGGGGGCGGAAACACCATATATTTT. Translated, it gives CASSWTGGGNTIYF.

The CDR3 coding sequence is TGTGCCAGTAGTGCCAAGGGGACAGCAAACTACGAGCAGTACTTC. Its protein product is CASSAKGTANYEQYF. The chain has TRBV19 and TRBJ2-7, with 7 positions matching TRBD1. CDR3 size: 15 residues. J lost 3 bases, V lost 5 bases, and 10 bases had no gene match. Per germline, CDR1 LNHDA and CDR2 SQIVND (reference sequence).

The chain recombines TRBV2 with TRBJ2-1; D might be TRBD1 (5 bases). V was shortened by 4 bases and J by 4 bases, with 11 bases between the two germline ends. The germline V gene has CDR1 SNHLY and CDR2 FYNNEI. The CDR3 spans 14 residues. The CDR3 DNA reads TGTGCCAGCAGTGGACAGAAAATATACAATGAGCAGTTCTTC. Translated: CASSGQKIYNEQFF. Supplemented by reference TRBV2 and TRBJ2-1, the full variable domain reads EPEVTQTPSHQVTQMGQEVILRCVPISNHLYFYWYRQILGQKVEFLVSFYNNEISEKSEIFDDQFSVERPDGSNFTLKIRSTKLEDSAMYFCASSGQKIYNEQFFGPGTRLTVL.

The rearrangement links TRBV9 to TRBJ2-7, with TRBD2 as a possible D gene (6 bases). The germline V gene has CDR1 SGDLS and CDR2 YYNGEE. V dropped 0 bases and J dropped 0 bases, with 10 bases sitting between them. This CDR3 is 15 amino acids long. CDR3 loop: CASSVGFGGSYEQYF. For the CDR3, the DNA is TGTGCCAGCAGCGTAGGTTTCGGGGGCTCCTACGAGCAGTACTTC.

J is TRBJ2-1 and V is TRBV6-5; no firm D call. Germline loops: CDR1 MNHEY, CDR2 SVGAGI. The V end lost 3 bases, the J end lost 8 bases, and 20 bases lay between the germline ends. This CDR3 comprises 16 residues. CDR3 amino acids: CASSYSILTTLHEQFF. In nucleotides, the CDR3 is TGTGCCAGCAGTTATAGTATTCTTACTACCCTCCATGAGCAGTTCTTC.

V gene TRBV11-2 combines with J gene TRBJ2-7; D is perhaps TRBD2 (6 bases). The CDR3 sequence is 15 residues long. Looked up from germline, CDR1 is SGHAT and CDR2 is FQNNGV. The germline V and J ends were trimmed by 5 bases and 3 bases, with 17 bases remaining between them. CDR3 nucleotides: TGTGCCAGCAGCAAGAGTGGGGGGAATATCTACGAGCAGTACTTC. Residues: CASSKSGGNIYEQYF. The full variable domain, completed using reference TRBV11-2 and TRBJ2-7, is EAGVAQSPRYKIIEKRQSVAFWCNPISGHATLYWYQQILGQGPKLLIQFQNNGVVDDSQLPKDRFSAERLKGVDSTLKIQPAKLEDSAVYLCASSKSGGNIYEQYFGPGTRLTVT.

This sequence joins TRBV19 and TRBJ1-4; D unresolved. The CDR3 has 13 amino acids. Germline V lookup: CDR1 LNHDA, CDR2 SQIVND (reference sequence). V shed 5 bases and J shed 6 bases, with 10 bases lying between them. The CDR3 region is CASSSGRDEKLFF. CDR3 DNA sequence: TGTGCCAGTAGTTCCGGGAGGGATGAAAAACTGTTTTTT.

The chain has TRBV5-1 and TRBJ1-1; 8 nucleotides line up with TRBD1. Germline V gene data show CDR1 as SGHRS and CDR2 as YFSETQ. Losses at the gene ends were 0 bases for V and 3 bases for J; bases not matched to a gene: 4. This CDR3 has 15 residues. In DNA, the CDR3 is TGCGCCAGCAGCTTGGAGAGACAGGGGTACACTGAAGCTTTCTTT. Its protein is CASSLERQGYTEAFF. Supplemented by reference TRBV5-1 and TRBJ1-1, the full variable domain reads KAGVTQTPRYLIKTRGQQVTLSCSPISGHRSVSWYQQTPGQGLQFLFEYFSETQRNKGNFPGRFSGRQFSNSRSEMNVSTLELGDSALYLCASSLERQGYTEAFFGQGTRLTVV.

The CDR3 nucleotides read TGTGCCAGCAGCGTAGAGGACAGGGGAACTGATACCTATGGCTACACCTTC. This sequence encodes CASSVEDRGTDTYGYTF. The chain carries TRBV9 and TRBJ1-2, with 9 nucleotides matching TRBD1. The CDR3 is 17 amino acids. Germline CDR1 SGDLS, CDR2 YYNGEE. Trimming removed 0 bases from V and 4 bases from J; junction bases left unmatched: 10.

The chain links TRBV6-1 to TRBJ1-3, with D possibly being TRBD1 (6 bases). The CDR3 covers 15 residues. CDR1 is MNHNS, CDR2 SASEGT, per germline. Trimming removed 1 base at V and 8 bases at J, with 15 bases between. This CDR3 is CASSEGYRATDTIYF. The CDR3, as DNA: TGTGCCAGCAGTGAAGGATACAGGGCGACGGACACCATATATTTT.

In this sample, this clone turned up once. This rearrangement joins TRBV29-1 to TRBJ2-7; TRBD1 might be the D (5 bases). The CDR3 sequence is 14 residues long. Trimming left V 0 bases short and J 1 base short, with 10 bases between. The germline CDR1 and CDR2 sequences are SQVTM and ANQGSEA. CDR3: CSVEDLDRSYEQYF. CDR3 in DNA: TGCAGCGTTGAAGATCTCGACAGATCCTACGAGCAGTACTTC.

This clone has more than one count but fewer than ten. This chain connects TRBV2 to TRBJ1-4; D not certain. The V end lost 1 base, the J end lost 8 bases, and 17 bases lay between the germline ends. Germline-derived CDR1 and CDR2 are SNHLY and FYNNEI. CDR3 length: 16 residues. The CDR3 is CASSEVHSRISEKLFF. CDR3 nucleotides: TGTGCCAGCAGTGAAGTCCATTCTCGCATAAGCGAAAAACTGTTTTTT.